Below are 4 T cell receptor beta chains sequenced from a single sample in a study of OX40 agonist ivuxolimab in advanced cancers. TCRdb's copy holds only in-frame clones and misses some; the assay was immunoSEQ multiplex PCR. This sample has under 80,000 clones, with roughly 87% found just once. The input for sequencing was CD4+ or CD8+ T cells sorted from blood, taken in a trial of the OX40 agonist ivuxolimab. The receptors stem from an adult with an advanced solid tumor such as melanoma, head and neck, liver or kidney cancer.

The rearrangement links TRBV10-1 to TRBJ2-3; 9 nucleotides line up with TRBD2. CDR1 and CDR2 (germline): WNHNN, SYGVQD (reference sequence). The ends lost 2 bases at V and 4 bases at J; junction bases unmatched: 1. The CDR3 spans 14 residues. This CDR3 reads CASSEPSGADTQYF. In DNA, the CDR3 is TGCGCCAGCAGTGAGCCTAGCGGGGCAGATACGCAGTATTTT.

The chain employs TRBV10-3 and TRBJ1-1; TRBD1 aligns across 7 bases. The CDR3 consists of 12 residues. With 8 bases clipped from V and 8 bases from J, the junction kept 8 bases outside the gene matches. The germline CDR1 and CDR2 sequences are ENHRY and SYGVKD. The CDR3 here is CAIREGAGEAFF. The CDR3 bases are TGTGCCATCCGCGAGGGGGCCGGGGAAGCTTTCTTT.

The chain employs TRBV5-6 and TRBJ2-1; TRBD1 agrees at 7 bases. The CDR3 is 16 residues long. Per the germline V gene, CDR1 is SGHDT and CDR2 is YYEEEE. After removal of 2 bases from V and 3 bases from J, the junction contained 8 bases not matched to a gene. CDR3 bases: TGTGCCAGCAGCTTTTTAGCGACAGGGAACTACAATGAGCAGTTCTTC. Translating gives CASSFLATGNYNEQFF.

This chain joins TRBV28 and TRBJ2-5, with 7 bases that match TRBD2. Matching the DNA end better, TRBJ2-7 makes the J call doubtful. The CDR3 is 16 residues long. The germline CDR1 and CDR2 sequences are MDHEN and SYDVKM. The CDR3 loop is CASSPPPGGSTYEQYF. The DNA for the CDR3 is TGTGCCAGCAGTCCTCCCCCGGGGGGTTCGACCTACGAGCAGTACTTC.